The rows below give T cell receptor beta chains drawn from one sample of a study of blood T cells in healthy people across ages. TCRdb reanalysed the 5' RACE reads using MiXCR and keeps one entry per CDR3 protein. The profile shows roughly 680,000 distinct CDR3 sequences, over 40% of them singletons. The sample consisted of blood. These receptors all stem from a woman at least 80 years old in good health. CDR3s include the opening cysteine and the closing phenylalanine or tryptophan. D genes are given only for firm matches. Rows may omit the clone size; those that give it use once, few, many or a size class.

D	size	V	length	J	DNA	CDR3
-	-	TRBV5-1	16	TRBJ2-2	TGCGCCAGCAGCCCGGGAACGAGGTCACACACCGGGGGGCTGTTTTTT	CASSPGTRSHTGGLFF
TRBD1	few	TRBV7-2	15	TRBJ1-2	TGTGCCAGCAGCTTAGATGTTGCAGGGGGGTATGGCTACACCTTC	CASSLDVAGGYGYTF
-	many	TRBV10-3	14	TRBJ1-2	TGTGCCATCAGTGACCGGGCAGGAGCTTATGGCTACACCTTC	CAISDRAGAYGYTF
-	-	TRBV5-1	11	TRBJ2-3	TGCGCCAGCAGGGTGCTGGATACGCGGTATTTT	CASRVLDTRYF
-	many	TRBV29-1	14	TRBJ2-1	TGCAGCGTTGATCGTGGATCAGGGTACAATGAGCAGTTCTTC	CSVDRGSGYNEQFF
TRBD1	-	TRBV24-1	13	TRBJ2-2	TGTGCCACGGTACAGGGGGCCACCGGGGAGCTGTTTTTT	CATVQGATGELFF
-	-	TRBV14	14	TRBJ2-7	TGTGCCAGCAGCCAAGGCCACAGGGCTAACGAGCAGTACTTC	CASSQGHRANEQYF
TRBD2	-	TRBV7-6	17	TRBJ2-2	TGTGCCAGCAGCTTAGTTCTAGCGGGGATCCTCACCGGGGAGCTGTTTTTT	CASSLVLAGILTGELFF
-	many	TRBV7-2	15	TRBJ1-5	TGTGCCAGCAGCTTAGGGGGTGGAAGCAATCAGCCCCAGCATTTT	CASSLGGGSNQPQHF
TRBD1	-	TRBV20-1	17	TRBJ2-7	TGCAGTGCCTCCGACAATCAGGGGGCGCATAAGACCTACGAGCAGTACTTC	CSASDNQGAHKTYEQYF
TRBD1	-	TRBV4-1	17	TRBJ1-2	TGCGCCAGCAGCCAAGAATATGGGACAGGGGCCTACTATGGCTACACCTTC	CASSQEYGTGAYYGYTF
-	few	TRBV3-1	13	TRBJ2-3	TGTGCCAGCATGGAGAGGAATTGGAATACGCAGTATTTT	CASMERNWNTQYF
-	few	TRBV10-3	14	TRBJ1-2	TGTGCCATCAGTGAGTCGAAGGTTAACTATGGCTACACCTTC	CAISESKVNYGYTF
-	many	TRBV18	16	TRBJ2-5	TGTGCCAGCTCACTCATGGACACCGGTCGGGGAGAGACCCAGTACTTC	CASSLMDTGRGETQYF
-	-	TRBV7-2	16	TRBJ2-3	TGTGCCAGCAACACAGGGCCCGGACTCCGCACAGATACGCAGTATTTT	CASNTGPGLRTDTQYF
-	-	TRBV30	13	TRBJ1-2	TGTGCCTGGAGTGTAAAGGCGGGCTATGGCTACACCTTC	CAWSVKAGYGYTF
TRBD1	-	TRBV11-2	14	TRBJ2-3	TGTGCCAGCAGCTTCAGGGGGCAGACAGATACGCAGTATTTT	CASSFRGQTDTQYF
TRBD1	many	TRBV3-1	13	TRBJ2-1	TGTGCCAGCAGCCAAACAGGGGGCAATGAGCAGTTCTTC	CASSQTGGNEQFF
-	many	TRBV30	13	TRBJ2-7	TGTGCCGGATCGCCCGACTGGGCCTACGAGCAGTACTTC	CAGSPDWAYEQYF
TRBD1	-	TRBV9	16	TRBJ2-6	TGTGCCAGCAGGGGACAGGACAGCTCTGGGGCCAACGTCCTGACTTTC	CASRGQDSSGANVLTF
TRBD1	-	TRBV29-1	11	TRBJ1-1	TGCAGCGCTCAGGGGGCGCAGGTAGCTTTCTTT	CSAQGAQVAFF
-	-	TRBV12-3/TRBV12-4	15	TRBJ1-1	TGTGCCAGCAGTTTCTGGAGGGGACTGAACACTGAAGCTTTCTTT	CASSFWRGLNTEAFF
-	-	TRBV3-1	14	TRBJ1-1	TGTGCCAGCACCAAGGGAATGGGGCCGACTGAAGCTTTCTTT	CASTKGMGPTEAFF
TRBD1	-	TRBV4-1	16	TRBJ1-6	TGCGCCAGCAGCCAAGTTTCCGGGACAGGGACTTCACCCCTCCACTTT	CASSQVSGTGTSPLHF
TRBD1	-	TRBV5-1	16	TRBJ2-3	TGCGCCAGCAGCCTACCGTCCGGGACAGACACAGATACGCAGTATTTT	CASSLPSGTDTDTQYF